What follows describes a single TCR beta chain. In this sample, this clonotype turned up once. Its cognate antigen has yet to be identified. No base qualities exist here, and no much larger clone lies one base off it. A single read offers scant evidence. Libraries were made using RT-PCR. The sequencer was an Illumina HiSeq 2500. The public reads were quality trimmed at Q25 with fastp and then assembled into clones with MiXCR by TCRdb, keeping productive beta chains. For every CDR3 protein sequence, its rows merge into one entry that carries the most common genes and DNA. In all, the sample holds about 480,000 distinct CDR3 sequences, and about 25% of those were seen once. Less than 2.5% of the sample is taken by the ten largest. The entry originates in a study of response to subunit inactivated influenza vaccine (dated by TCRdb to the late 2010s). Study-level background: To follow how T cells responded to a trivalent subunit inactivated influenza vaccine, the researchers relied on deep quantitative profiling of the T cell receptor repertoire.

What the research found in general, with its limitations: According to the authors, only a limited number of new T cells may be recruited by each seasonal influenza vaccination.

From a lookup of the germline V gene, CDR1 and CDR2 are MNHEY and SVGAGI. V is cut back by 0 bases and J by 7 bases, with 12 bases in the junction unmatched. CDR3 length: 19 amino acids, cysteine to phenylalanine. The CDR3 DNA has 57 bases and is translated from base 1. This sequence uses TRBV6-5 and TRBJ2-1; 13 central nucleotides agree with TRBD2. Sample: CD4+ T cells sorted from PBMCs, taken 4 to 6 days after vaccination. The origin of this receptor is a man in his forties or fifties who received an inactivated influenza vaccine. Donor details come from another sample of the same person, matched by shared clones. The nucleotides are TGTGCCAGCAGTTACTCCGGACTAGCGGGGGTGCGCATCGGTAATGAGCAGTTCTTC. Its protein is CASSYSGLAGVRIGNEQFF.